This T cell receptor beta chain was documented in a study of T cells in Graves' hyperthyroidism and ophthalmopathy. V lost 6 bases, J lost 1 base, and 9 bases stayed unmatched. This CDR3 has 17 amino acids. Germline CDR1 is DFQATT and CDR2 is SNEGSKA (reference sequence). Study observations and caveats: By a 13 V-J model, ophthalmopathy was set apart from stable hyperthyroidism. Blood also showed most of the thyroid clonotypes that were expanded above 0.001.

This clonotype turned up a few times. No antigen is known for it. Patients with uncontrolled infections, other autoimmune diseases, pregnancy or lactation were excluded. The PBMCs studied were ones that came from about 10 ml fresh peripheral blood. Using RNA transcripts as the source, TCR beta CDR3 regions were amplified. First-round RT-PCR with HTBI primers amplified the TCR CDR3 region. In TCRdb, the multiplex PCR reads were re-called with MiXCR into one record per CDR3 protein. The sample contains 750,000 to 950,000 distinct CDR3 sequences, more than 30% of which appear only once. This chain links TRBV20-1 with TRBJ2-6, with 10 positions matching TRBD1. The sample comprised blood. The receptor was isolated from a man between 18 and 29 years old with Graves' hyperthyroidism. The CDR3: CSAPAGTGASGANVLTF. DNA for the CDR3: TGCAGTGCCCCTGCTGGGACAGGGGCGTCTGGGGCCAACGTCCTGACTTTC.